The sequence of this T cell receptor beta chain was determined in a study of cytomegalovirus exposure and HLA in healthy donors. Researchers ran the PCR with 60 Vbeta and 13 Jbeta primers. Profiling relied on immunoSEQ multiplex PCR, and the TCRdb table lists in-frame clones only, not all of them. The sample has some 150,000 clones, around 77% seen once. Healthy bone marrow donors supplied every sample. Remarks on this clone: The antigen is not known.

This CDR3 is 13 amino acids long. Trimming left V 0 bases short and J 3 bases short, with 6 bases between. Germline CDR1 and CDR2: MNHEY and SMNVEV (reference sequence). Study results and caveats: As a later analysis revealed, the rate of TCR association differed by HLA locus, with DRB1 most and HLA-C fewest. Some 150 TCR beta chains were listed as cytomegalovirus-associated.

The chain is built from TRBV27 and TRBJ2-7; D ambiguous. Sequenced sample: PBMCs. This sequence originates from a woman between 50 and 59 years old in good health and CMV-seronegative. The CDR3 nucleotides read TGTGCCAGCAGTTTATCCCACAGCTACGAGCAGTACTTC. As protein: CASSLSHSYEQYF.